The text below deals with one T cell receptor (beta chain). What antigen it recognizes has not been identified. No per-base quality is available; no much larger clone lies one base away. This record belongs to a study of shared clonotypes between healthy human individuals (dated by TCRdb to the early 2020s). Context from the whole study: The cohort included a few men and two women between 18 and 49 years of age. Per donor, three plates each were used for CD4 naive and CD4 memory, two for CD8 naive, and one for CD8 memory. To estimate repertoire size and how much clonotype sharing occurs between individuals, the study deeply sequenced the blood TCR repertoires of five healthy adults. To increase sequencing depth and limit assay-specific biases, different laboratories used diverse techniques to prepare libraries and sequence TCR repertoires. Between about 0.94 and 8.9 billion PBMCs per donor were obtained by leukapheresis. Paper-wide results and their limitations: Even with the large sequencing depth, rarefaction of the sorted-subset datasets indicated that sequencing was incomplete. Pairwise subsampling indicated that sequencing depth was expected to affect the degree of clonotype sharing among donors. Across four donors, about 5% of naive CD4, roughly 3.3% of naive CD8, about 2% of memory CD4, and roughly 0.41% of memory CD8 clonotypes were shared. Sampling was restricted to blood, and TCR repertoires in tissue are likely to differ from TCR repertoires in blood. Clonotypes shared by all four sorted-subset donors showed higher generation probabilities than non-shared clonotypes. Naive subsets generally had larger estimated clonotype richness than memory subsets. Because the study included only a small number of donors, the genetic and exposure-history diversity represented was limited.

From its cysteine to its phenylalanine, the CDR3 spans 14 amino acids. The retained sequence is limited to the CDR3, 42 bases, with the frame set at the first base. The donors were healthy, HIV-negative adults with no recently reported acute infections or vaccinations. Only Caucasian adults living in Nashville, Tennessee, USA were represented among the donors. CD4+ T cells were enriched through magnetic negative selection, after which naive cells were positively selected on CD45RA and the remaining negative fraction served as the memory subset. Blood was collected by leukapheresis, and PBMCs were isolated by Ficoll-Histopaque density gradient centrifugation and then cryopreserved in liquid nitrogen vapor phase. Analytical flow cytometry was used to check the purity and quantity of each magnetically sorted T cell population. Genomic DNA was isolated from each sorted fraction and quantified by UV absorbance on a Nanodrop 2000c.

Using the deep immunoSEQ assay, multiplex PCR amplified TCR CDR3 regions from genomic DNA. Extracted genomic DNA from each cell subset was distributed evenly across all wells of several immunoSEQ 96-well plates, and each plate was treated as a replicate. For sorted subsets, about 210 ng of genomic DNA, equivalent to around 29,000 T cell genomes, went into each replicate PCR. Purified libraries were quantified with a Qubit 3.0 fluorometer, sized on a Bioanalyzer 2100, and re-quantified with the KAPA Library Quantification kit. A separate single-read 150-cycle Illumina NextSeq 550 flow cell was used to sequence each immunoSEQ 96-well plate. In the authors' own workflow: The immunoSEQ output contained only junctional sequences without quality scores, so filtering could not match that applied to full-length reads. To assign V/J genes and CDR3, sequences were annotated using PyIR, a Python wrapper for IgBLAST v1.9, with IMGT germline references. Reads were filtered out if the reads had weak V/J assignments (E-value above 1e-6), no CDR3, stop codons, out-of-frame junctions, or ambiguous translated residues. V3J clonotypes were defined by identical inferred V gene, J gene, and CDR3 amino acid sequence. Percentage overlap between repertoires was calculated by dividing the number of shared unique clonotypes by the size of the smaller repertoire. Repertoire richness was assessed with RTK rarefaction, the Chao1 estimator, and Recon v2.1 estimates of unobserved clonotypes. Generation probabilities for all TCRbeta clonotypes obtained by the gDNA method from a handful of donors were computed using OLGA. In TCRdb, the immuneACCESS table is reduced to in-frame sequences with V and J assigned. These tables do not hold every clone; where another copy was compared, an unresolved V gene accounts for under half, and the others remain unexplained. V and J calls and clone size come straight from that table; D and trimming were deduced from the DNA. Here the sample has roughly 2.5 million clones; more than 90% occur a single time. The ten largest make up around 0.14% of the sample.

The receptor's source is a man younger than 35 in good health. The V and J segments used are TRBV12-2 and TRBJ2-7. TRBV12-2 is listed as a pseudogene. The sample taken for sequencing was naive CD4+ T cells sorted from blood. The sample's cell subset or site label, in plain terms: CD45RA+ positively selected. The CDR3 protein sequence reads: CASRLSVRSYEQYF. The DNA reads TGTGCAAGTCGCCTCTCGGTCAGAAGCTACGAGCAGTACTTC.